This entry is about one TCR beta chain. The antigen is unknown. The data are from a study of Ad26.COV2.S vaccination and SARS-CoV-2 variants. The treatment was: about 20 received Ad26.COV2.S at low or high dose, single or two shots; about 5 received placebo; per-sample allocation not given. The samples date from day 63 after the first vaccine or placebo injection. Profiling relied on immunoSEQ multiplex PCR, and the TCRdb table lists in-frame clones only, not all of them. In the table there are about 440,000 clones, 90% of which are singletons. Findings and caveats of the study: Vaccine and placebo groups showed comparable non-spike TCR breadth. Spike-specific CD8+ and CD4+ T cell responses reportedly showed substantial breadth after vaccination.

The CDR3 contains 14 residues. The sample here was peripheral blood, taken in a trial of Ad26.COV2.S vaccine versus placebo. The sequence came from a person between 18 and 65 years old who received the Ad26.COV2.S COVID-19 vaccine or a placebo. The chain joins TRBV21-1 to TRBJ1-1. TRBV21-1 represents a pseudogene. This chain's CDR3 is CASSKDIENTEAFF. For the CDR3, the DNA is TGTGCCAGCAGCAAAGACATAGAGAACACTGAAGCTTTCTTT.